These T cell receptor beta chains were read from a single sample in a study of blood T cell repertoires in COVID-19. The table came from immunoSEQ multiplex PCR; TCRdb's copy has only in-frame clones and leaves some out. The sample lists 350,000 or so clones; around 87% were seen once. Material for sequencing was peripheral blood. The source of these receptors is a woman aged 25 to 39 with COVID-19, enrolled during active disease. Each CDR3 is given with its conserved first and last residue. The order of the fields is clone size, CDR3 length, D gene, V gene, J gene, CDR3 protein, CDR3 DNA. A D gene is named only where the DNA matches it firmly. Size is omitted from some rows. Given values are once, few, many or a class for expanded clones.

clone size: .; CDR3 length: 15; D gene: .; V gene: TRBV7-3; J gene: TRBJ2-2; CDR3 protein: CASSLKSRNTGELFF; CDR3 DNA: TGTGCCAGCAGCTTAAAATCCAGAAACACCGGGGAGCTGTTTTTT
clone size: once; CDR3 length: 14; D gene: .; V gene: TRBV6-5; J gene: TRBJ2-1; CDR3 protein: CASSLAVSYNEQFF; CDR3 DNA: TGTGCCAGCAGTTTAGCGGTCTCCTACAATGAGCAGTTCTTC
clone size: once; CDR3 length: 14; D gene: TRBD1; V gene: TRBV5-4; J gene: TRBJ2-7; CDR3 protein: CASGPGTGAYEQYF; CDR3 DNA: TGTGCCAGCGGGCCCGGGACAGGGGCATACGAGCAGTACTTC
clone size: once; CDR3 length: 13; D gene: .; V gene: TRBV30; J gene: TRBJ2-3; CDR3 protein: CAWTATTTDTQYF; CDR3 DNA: TGTGCCTGGACCGCAACTACCACAGATACGCAGTATTTT
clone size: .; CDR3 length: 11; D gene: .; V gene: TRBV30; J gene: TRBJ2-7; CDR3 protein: CASRAEYEQYF; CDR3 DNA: TGTGCCTCCAGGGCGGAATACGAGCAGTACTTC
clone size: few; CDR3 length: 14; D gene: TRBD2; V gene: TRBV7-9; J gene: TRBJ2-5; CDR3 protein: CASSSGLAGETQYF; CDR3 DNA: TGTGCCAGCAGCTCGGGACTAGCGGGAGAGACCCAGTACTTC
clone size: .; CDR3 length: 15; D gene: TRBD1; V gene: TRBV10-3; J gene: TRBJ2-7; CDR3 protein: CAISESMGQNSEQYF; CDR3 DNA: TGTGCCATCAGTGAGTCGATGGGACAGAATTCCGAGCAGTACTTC
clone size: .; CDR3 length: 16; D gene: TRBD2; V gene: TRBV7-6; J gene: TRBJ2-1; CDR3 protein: CASSPHLAESYSEQFF; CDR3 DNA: TGTGCCAGCAGCCCCCACCTAGCGGAGTCCTACAGTGAGCAGTTCTTC
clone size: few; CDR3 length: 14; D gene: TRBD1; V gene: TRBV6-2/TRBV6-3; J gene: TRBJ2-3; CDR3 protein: CASSRGTATDTQYF; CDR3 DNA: TGTGCCAGCAGTCGAGGGACAGCCACAGATACGCAGTATTTT
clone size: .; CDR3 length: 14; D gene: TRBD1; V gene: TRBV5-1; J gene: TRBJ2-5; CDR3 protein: CASSPRGHRETQYF; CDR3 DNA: TGCGCCAGCAGCCCCAGGGGGCATCGAGAGACCCAGTACTTC
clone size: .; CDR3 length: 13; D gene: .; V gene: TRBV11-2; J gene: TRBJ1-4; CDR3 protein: CASSLGGGEKLFF; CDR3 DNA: TGTGCCAGCAGCTTAGGCGGCGGTGAAAAACTGTTTTTT
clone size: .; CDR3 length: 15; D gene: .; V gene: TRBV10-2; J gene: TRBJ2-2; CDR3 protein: CASSEFPGNTGELFF; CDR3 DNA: TGCGCCAGCAGTGAGTTCCCAGGCAACACCGGGGAGCTGTTTTTT
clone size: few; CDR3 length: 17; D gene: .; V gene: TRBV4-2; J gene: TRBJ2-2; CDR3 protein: CASSQVFTGRDTGELFF; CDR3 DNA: TGTGCCAGCAGCCAAGTCTTTACAGGGCGGGACACCGGGGAGCTGTTTTTT
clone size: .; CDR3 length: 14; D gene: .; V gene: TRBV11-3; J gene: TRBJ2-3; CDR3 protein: CASSLVGARATQYF; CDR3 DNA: TGTGCCAGCAGCTTAGTAGGTGCGCGGGCCACGCAGTATTTT
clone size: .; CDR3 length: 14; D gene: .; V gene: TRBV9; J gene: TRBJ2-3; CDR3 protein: CASSVGLRGDTQYF; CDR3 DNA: TGTGCCAGCAGCGTAGGGCTAAGGGGAGATACGCAGTATTTT
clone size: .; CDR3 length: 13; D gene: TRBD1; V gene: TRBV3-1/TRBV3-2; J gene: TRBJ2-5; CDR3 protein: CASSQTGAETQYF; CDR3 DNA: TGTGCCAGCAGCCAAACAGGGGCCGAGACCCAGTACTTC
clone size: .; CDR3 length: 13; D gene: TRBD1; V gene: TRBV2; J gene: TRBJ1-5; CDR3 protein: CASSAGQGQPQHF; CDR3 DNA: TGTGCCAGCAGTGCGGGACAGGGTCAGCCCCAGCATTTT
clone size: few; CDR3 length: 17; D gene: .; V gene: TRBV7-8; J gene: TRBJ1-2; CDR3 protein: CASRPLAGGGLNYGYTF; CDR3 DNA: TGTGCCAGCAGGCCACTAGCGGGGGGCGGACTTAACTATGGCTACACCTTC
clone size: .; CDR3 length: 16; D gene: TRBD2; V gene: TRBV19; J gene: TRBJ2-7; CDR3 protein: CASSIQAGEQGGEQYF; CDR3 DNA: TGTGCCAGTAGTATCCAAGCGGGAGAACAGGGCGGGGAGCAGTACTTC
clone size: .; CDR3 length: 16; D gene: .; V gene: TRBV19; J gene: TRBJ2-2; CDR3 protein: CASSIEPPAGTGELFF; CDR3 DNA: TGTGCCAGTAGTATAGAACCCCCCGCGGGCACCGGGGAGCTGTTTTTT
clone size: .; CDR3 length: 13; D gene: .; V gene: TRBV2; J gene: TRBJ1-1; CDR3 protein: CASSPWGGTEAFF; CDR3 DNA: TGTGCCAGCAGTCCTTGGGGGGGAACTGAAGCTTTCTTT
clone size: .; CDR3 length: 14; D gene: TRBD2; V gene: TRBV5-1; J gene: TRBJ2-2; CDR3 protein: CASSLPSGTGELFF; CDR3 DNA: TGCGCCAGCAGCTTACCTAGCGGCACCGGGGAGCTGTTTTTT
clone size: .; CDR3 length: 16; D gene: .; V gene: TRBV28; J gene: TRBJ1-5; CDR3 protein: CASSLWAGESNQPQHF; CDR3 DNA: TGTGCCAGCAGTTTATGGGCAGGGGAAAGCAATCAGCCCCAGCATTTT
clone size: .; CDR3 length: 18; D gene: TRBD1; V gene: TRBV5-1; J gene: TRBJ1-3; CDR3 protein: CASSSDPRQGVPGNTIYF; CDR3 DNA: TGCGCCAGCAGCTCGGACCCAAGACAGGGGGTCCCTGGAAACACCATATATTTT
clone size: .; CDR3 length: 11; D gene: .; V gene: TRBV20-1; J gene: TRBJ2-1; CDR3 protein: CSALRLSEQFF; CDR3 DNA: TGCAGTGCGCTTAGACTCTCTGAGCAGTTCTTC
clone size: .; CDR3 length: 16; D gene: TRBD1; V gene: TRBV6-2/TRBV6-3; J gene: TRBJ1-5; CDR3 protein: CASSNRDRDSNQPQHF; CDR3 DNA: TGTGCCAGCAGTAACCGGGACAGGGATAGCAATCAGCCCCAGCATTTT
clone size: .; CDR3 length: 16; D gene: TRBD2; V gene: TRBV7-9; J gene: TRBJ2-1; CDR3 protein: CASSSIGLAEINEQFF; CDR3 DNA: TGTGCCAGCAGCTCAATCGGACTAGCGGAGATAAATGAGCAGTTCTTC
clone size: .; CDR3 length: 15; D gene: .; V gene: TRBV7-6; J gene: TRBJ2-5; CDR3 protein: CASSLAWGVGETQYF; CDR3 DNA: TGTGCCAGCAGCTTAGCGTGGGGGGTGGGGGAGACCCAGTACTTC
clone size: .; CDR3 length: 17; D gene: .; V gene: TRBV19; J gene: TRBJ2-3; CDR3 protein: CASSIDLGQTSTDTQYF; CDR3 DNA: TGTGCCAGTAGTATAGATCTAGGTCAGACCAGCACAGATACGCAGTATTTT
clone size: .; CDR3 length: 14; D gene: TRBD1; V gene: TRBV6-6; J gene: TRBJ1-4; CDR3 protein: CASSQGTGREKLFF; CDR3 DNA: TGTGCCAGCAGTCAAGGGACAGGGCGCGAAAAACTGTTTTTT
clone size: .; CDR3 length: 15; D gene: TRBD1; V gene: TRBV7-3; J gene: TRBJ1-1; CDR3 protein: CASSPDRGRLDEAFF; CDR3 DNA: TGTGCCAGCAGCCCCGACAGGGGGCGCCTGGATGAAGCTTTCTTT
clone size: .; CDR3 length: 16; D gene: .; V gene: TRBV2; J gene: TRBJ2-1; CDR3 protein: CASSDGTGARDNEQFF; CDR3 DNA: TGTGCCAGCAGTGACGGAACGGGAGCCCGGGATAATGAGCAGTTCTTC
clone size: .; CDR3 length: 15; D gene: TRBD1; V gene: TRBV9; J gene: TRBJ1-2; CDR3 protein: CASSVTLGQNYGYTF; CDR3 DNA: TGTGCCAGCAGCGTAACTCTGGGACAGAACTATGGCTACACCTTC
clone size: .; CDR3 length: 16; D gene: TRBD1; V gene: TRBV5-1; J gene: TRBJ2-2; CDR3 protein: CASSLTPGQGYRELFF; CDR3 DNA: TGCGCCAGCAGCTTGACTCCGGGACAGGGTTACCGGGAGCTGTTTTTT
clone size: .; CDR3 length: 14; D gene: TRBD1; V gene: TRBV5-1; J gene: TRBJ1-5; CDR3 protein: CASSIGQGNQPQHF; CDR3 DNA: TGCGCCAGCAGCATCGGACAGGGCAATCAGCCCCAGCATTTT
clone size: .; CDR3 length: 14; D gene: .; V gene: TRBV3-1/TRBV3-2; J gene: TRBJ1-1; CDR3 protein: CASSPQGGNTEAFF; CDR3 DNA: TGTGCCAGCAGCCCCCAAGGGGGAAACACTGAAGCTTTCTTT
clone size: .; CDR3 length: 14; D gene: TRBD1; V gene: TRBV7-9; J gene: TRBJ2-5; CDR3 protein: CASSRDRAQETQYF; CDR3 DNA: TGTGCCAGCAGCCGGGACAGGGCCCAAGAGACCCAGTACTTC
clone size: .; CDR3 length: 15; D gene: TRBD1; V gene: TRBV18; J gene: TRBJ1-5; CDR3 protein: CASSPSTGNNQPQHF; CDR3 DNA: TGTGCCAGCTCACCATCGACAGGGAACAATCAGCCCCAGCATTTT